A selection of T cell receptor beta chains follows, all from one sample in a study of cytomegalovirus exposure and HLA in healthy donors. This table comes from immunoSEQ multiplex PCR, and its TCRdb copy is limited to in-frame clones, with some not included. The data contain about 50,000 clones, 93% of them singletons. Sequenced: PBMCs. These receptors all come from a woman aged 18-29 years in good health and CMV-seropositive. The CDR3 runs from the conserved cysteine through the conserved F or W. The D gene is left open where the match is weak. Rows give clone size only sometimes, using once, few, many, or a class for an expanded clone.

D gene	V gene	clone size	J gene	CDR3 DNA	CDR3 protein
-	TRBV9	-	TRBJ2-5	TGTGCCAGCAGCGTAGCGGGGTTCTTTACGGAGACCCAGTACTTC	CASSVAGFFTETQYF
-	TRBV4-2	-	TRBJ1-1	TGTGCCAGCAGCCAAGAGCCGATGGAGACCACTGAAGCTTTCTTT	CASSQEPMETTEAFF
-	TRBV2	-	TRBJ1-6	TGTGCCAGCAGTGATGACAGGCCTCCTTATAATTCACCCCTCCACTTT	CASSDDRPPYNSPLHF
-	TRBV5-1	-	TRBJ1-5	TGCGCCAGCAGCCTCACCGCCAGGGGTGCAAATAGCAATCAGCCCCAGCATTTT	CASSLTARGANSNQPQHF
-	TRBV10-1	-	TRBJ2-3	TGCGCCAGCATAAGAGAGGACTGTCAGGGGTCAGATACGCAGTATTTT	CASIREDCQGSDTQYF
TRBD2	TRBV7-9	-	TRBJ2-3	TGTGCCAGCAGCAAGGGGACTAGCGGGGGCCCCGGAGATACGCAGTATTTT	CASSKGTSGGPGDTQYF
TRBD2	TRBV2	once	TRBJ2-4	TGTGCCAGCAGTGAATTCCAGCGGGGCCCGAGGAACATTCAGTACTTC	CASSEFQRGPRNIQYF
-	TRBV5-8	-	TRBJ1-2	TGTGCCAGCAGCTTGGACGGGTATGGCTACACCTTC	CASSLDGYGYTF
-	TRBV28	-	TRBJ1-5	TGTGCCAGCAGTTTTGGTCTCCGGGGTAGCAATCAGCCCCAGCATTTT	CASSFGLRGSNQPQHF
TRBD1	TRBV30	-	TRBJ1-2	TGTGCCTGGAGGCCCCAGGGGGTCCCTGGCGGCTACACCTTC	CAWRPQGVPGGYTF
TRBD2	TRBV19	-	TRBJ2-1	TGTGCCAGTAGTATCGGTATTCTCCGCCTAGCGGGGGATGATGAGCAGTTCTTC	CASSIGILRLAGDDEQFF
TRBD1	TRBV6-5	-	TRBJ2-7	TGTGCCAGCAGTGCCGGGACAGGGATATACGAGCAGTACTTC	CASSAGTGIYEQYF
TRBD2	TRBV11-3	-	TRBJ2-2	TGTGCCAGCAGCTTAGATGGACGCGGGAGGGGGCAGACCGGGGAGCTGTTTTTT	CASSLDGRGRGQTGELFF
TRBD1	TRBV5-8	once	TRBJ1-5	TGTGCCAGCAGCTTGGATTTTTGGGACAGCACGCAGCCCCAGCATTTT	CASSLDFWDSTQPQHF
-	TRBV2	-	TRBJ1-3	TGTGCCAGCAGTGAGTGGACTCACTCTGGAAACACCATATATTTT	CASSEWTHSGNTIYF
TRBD1	TRBV27	-	TRBJ1-4	TGTGCCAGCAGGGGGGGACAGTCGTCTGAAAAACTGTTTTTT	CASRGGQSSEKLFF
-	TRBV2	-	TRBJ1-1	TGTGCCAGCAGTCAGCGGAACACTGAAGCTTTCTTT	CASSQRNTEAFF
-	TRBV5-8	-	TRBJ2-3	TGTGCCAGCAGCTTGCGCGGGGAGGGCACAGATACGCAGTATTTT	CASSLRGEGTDTQYF
-	TRBV7-7	-	TRBJ2-1	TGTGCCAGCAGCCAAGCTAACAGCCCCTACAATGAGCAGTTCTTC	CASSQANSPYNEQFF
TRBD1	TRBV7-9	-	TRBJ1-6	TGTGCCAGCAGCACCCACAGGGGACCCTATAATTCACCCCTCCACTTT	CASSTHRGPYNSPLHF
TRBD1	TRBV29-1	-	TRBJ2-2	TGCAGCGTTGATCAGGGGGCAAGGGGGGAGCTGTTTTTT	CSVDQGARGELFF
-	TRBV10-3	-	TRBJ1-1	TGTGCCATCAGAAGGGACATGAACACTGAAGCTTTCTTT	CAIRRDMNTEAFF
-	TRBV7-6	-	TRBJ2-5	TGTGCCAGCAGCTTAGGTCTAGTTCATCTCCAAGAGACCCAGTACTTC	CASSLGLVHLQETQYF
-	TRBV10-3	-	TRBJ2-7	TGTGCCATCAGTGACCCCCCACACAACAGGGAACCCTACGAGCAGTACTTC	CAISDPPHNREPYEQYF
TRBD1	TRBV10-1	-	TRBJ1-2	TGCGCCAACACAGGGGTCCCATGGGGGGACTATGGCTACACCTTC	CANTGVPWGDYGYTF
TRBD1	TRBV7-2	-	TRBJ1-1	TGTGCCAGCAGCCCCGTACCGGGACAGGGCTACCCTGAAGCTTTCTTT	CASSPVPGQGYPEAFF
-	TRBV14	-	TRBJ1-1	TGTGCCAGCAGCTCTTCAGGGTGGATCACTGAAGCTTTCTTT	CASSSSGWITEAFF
TRBD1	TRBV10-1	once	TRBJ2-3	TGCGCCAGCAGCCAAACGCGGACAGGGCCAGATACGCAGTATTTT	CASSQTRTGPDTQYF
TRBD1	TRBV23-1	-	TRBJ1-1	TGCGCCAGCAGATACCGGGACAGGGGAAGGACTGAAGCTTTCTTT	CASRYRDRGRTEAFF
-	TRBV7-2	once	TRBJ1-2	TGTGCCAGCAGCTTAACCTCACAACATGGCTACACCTTC	CASSLTSQHGYTF
-	TRBV9	-	TRBJ1-2	TGTGCCAGCAGCGGAGCGGCCCGTCCCTATGGCTACACCTTC	CASSGAARPYGYTF
-	TRBV29-1	once	TRBJ2-2	TGCAGCGTTGTGGCTAGCCTGAGTGGGGAGCTGTTTTTT	CSVVASLSGELFF
-	TRBV6-5	-	TRBJ2-7	TGTGCCAGCAGTGCAGGCTACGAGCAGTACTTC	CASSAGYEQYF
TRBD1	TRBV15	-	TRBJ1-6	TGTGCCACCAGCAGAGATCCGACAGGGCCCCTCCACTTT	CATSRDPTGPLHF
-	TRBV6-6	-	TRBJ2-4	TGTGCCAGCAGTTTCTTACAGGAAAACATTCAGTACTTC	CASSFLQENIQYF
-	TRBV27	-	TRBJ1-2	TGTGCCAGCAGCCACGCCGGGGATGGCTACACCTTC	CASSHAGDGYTF
-	TRBV19	-	TRBJ1-2	TGTGCCAGTCTCCCCTTATCGACAGCCAACTATGGCTACACCTTC	CASLPLSTANYGYTF
TRBD1	TRBV6-4	-	TRBJ2-1	TGTGCCAGCAGAACTGACAGGGGGCACGCGAATGAGCAGTTCTTC	CASRTDRGHANEQFF
TRBD1	TRBV4-1	-	TRBJ1-2	TGCGCCAGCAGCCCGGGCGGCCTAGGACAGGGTAGGGGGGGCTACACCTTC	CASSPGGLGQGRGGYTF
-	TRBV14	-	TRBJ1-1	TGTGCCAGCAGCCAGGCGGCTGGGGAGGCTTTCTTT	CASSQAAGEAFF
-	TRBV2	-	TRBJ1-4	TGTGCCAGCGGGGGACACGCTAATGAAAAACTGTTTTTT	CASGGHANEKLFF
-	TRBV28	-	TRBJ1-2	TGTGCCAGCAGTTCTCAACAGGGATACGGCTACACCTTC	CASSSQQGYGYTF
-	TRBV14	-	TRBJ1-2	TGTGCCAGCAGCCAAGATGGGCTCGGGGGATTCGATGGCTACACCTTC	CASSQDGLGGFDGYTF
-	TRBV4-3	-	TRBJ2-7	TGCGCCAGCAGCCAACAGGACTCGCTCTACTACGAGCAGTACTTC	CASSQQDSLYYEQYF
-	TRBV9	-	TRBJ2-3	TGTGCCAGCAGCGTAGGGGGCGGTTCTAGCACAGATACGCAGTATTTT	CASSVGGGSSTDTQYF
-	TRBV2	-	TRBJ1-3	TGTGCCAGCAGTGGGACAGTCTCTGGAAACACCATATATTTT	CASSGTVSGNTIYF
TRBD2	TRBV6-1	-	TRBJ2-2	TGTGCCAGCAGTGAAGTGATCGGGGGGGACACCGGGGAGCTGTTTTTT	CASSEVIGGDTGELFF
-	TRBV7-9	few	TRBJ2-5	TGTGCCAGCAGCTTGACAGGAAGGTACCAAGAGACCCAGTACTTC	CASSLTGRYQETQYF
TRBD1	TRBV9	-	TRBJ2-2	TGTGCCAGCAGCGCGGGACAGTTGAACACCGGGGAGCTGTTTTTT	CASSAGQLNTGELFF
TRBD2	TRBV30	once	TRBJ2-7	TGTGCCTGGAGCGGGGGGAACTACGAGCAGTACTTC	CAWSGGNYEQYF
-	TRBV10-3	-	TRBJ1-2	TGTGCCATCAGTGACAATAACTATGGCTACACCTTC	CAISDNNYGYTF